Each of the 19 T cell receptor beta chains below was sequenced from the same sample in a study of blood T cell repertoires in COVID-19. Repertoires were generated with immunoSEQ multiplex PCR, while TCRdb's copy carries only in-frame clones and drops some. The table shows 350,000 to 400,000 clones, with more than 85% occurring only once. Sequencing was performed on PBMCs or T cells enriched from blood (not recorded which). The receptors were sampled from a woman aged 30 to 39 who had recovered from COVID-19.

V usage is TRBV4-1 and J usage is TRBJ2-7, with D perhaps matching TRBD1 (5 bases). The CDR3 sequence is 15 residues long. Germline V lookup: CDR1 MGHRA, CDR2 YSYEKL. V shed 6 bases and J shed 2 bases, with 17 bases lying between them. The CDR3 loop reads CASRPMYKGTYEQYF. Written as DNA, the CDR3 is TGCGCCAGCAGGCCCATGTACAAGGGGACCTACGAGCAGTACTTC.

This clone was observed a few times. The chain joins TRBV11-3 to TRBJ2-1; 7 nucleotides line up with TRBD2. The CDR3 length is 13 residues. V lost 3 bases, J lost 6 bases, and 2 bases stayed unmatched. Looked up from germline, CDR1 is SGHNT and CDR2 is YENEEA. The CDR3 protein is CASSFWGGNEQFF. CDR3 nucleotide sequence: TGTGCCAGCAGCTTCTGGGGGGGCAATGAGCAGTTCTTC.

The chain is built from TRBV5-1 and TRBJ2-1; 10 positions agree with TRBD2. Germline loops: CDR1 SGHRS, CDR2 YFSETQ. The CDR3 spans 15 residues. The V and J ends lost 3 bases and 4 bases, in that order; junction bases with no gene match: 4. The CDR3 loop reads CASSWASGGYNEQFF. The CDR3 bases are TGCGCCAGCAGCTGGGCTAGCGGGGGTTACAATGAGCAGTTCTTC.

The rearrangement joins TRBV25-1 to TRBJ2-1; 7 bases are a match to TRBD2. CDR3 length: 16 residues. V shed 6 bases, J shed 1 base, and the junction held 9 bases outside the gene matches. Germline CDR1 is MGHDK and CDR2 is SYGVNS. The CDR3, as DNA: TGTGCCAGCAGCGACGCCGGGAGGATATCCTACAATGAGCAGTTCTTC. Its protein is CASSDAGRISYNEQFF.

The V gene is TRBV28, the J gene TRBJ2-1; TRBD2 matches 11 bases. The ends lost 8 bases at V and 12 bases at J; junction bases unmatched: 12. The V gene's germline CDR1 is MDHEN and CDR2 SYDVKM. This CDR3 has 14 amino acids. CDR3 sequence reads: CASGYSGRAVSQFF. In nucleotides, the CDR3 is TGTGCCAGCGGCTATAGCGGGAGGGCTGTTTCGCAGTTCTTC.

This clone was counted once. Written as DNA, the CDR3 is TGTGCCAGCAGTTTCTCGGTATTAGCGCCCCAGCATTTT. As protein: CASSFSVLAPQHF. This sequence joins TRBV27 and TRBJ1-5; D is undetermined. The germline V and J ends were trimmed by 3 bases and 9 bases, with 12 bases remaining between them. This CDR3 has 13 residues. Germline V gives CDR1 MNHEY, CDR2 SMNVEV (reference sequence).

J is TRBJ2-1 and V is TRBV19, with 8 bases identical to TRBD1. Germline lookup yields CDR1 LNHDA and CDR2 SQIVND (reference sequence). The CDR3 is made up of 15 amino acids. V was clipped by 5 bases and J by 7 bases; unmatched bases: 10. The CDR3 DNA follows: TGTGCCAGTAGTCGACCGGGACAGGCGACAAATGAGCAGTTCTTC. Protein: CASSRPGQATNEQFF.

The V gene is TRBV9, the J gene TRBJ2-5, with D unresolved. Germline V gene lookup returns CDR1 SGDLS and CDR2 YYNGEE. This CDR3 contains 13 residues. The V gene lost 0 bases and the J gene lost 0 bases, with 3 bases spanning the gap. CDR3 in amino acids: CASSVADQETQYF. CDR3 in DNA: TGTGCCAGCAGCGTAGCGGACCAAGAGACCCAGTACTTC. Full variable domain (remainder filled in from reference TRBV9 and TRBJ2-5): DSGVTQTPKHLITATGQRVTLRCSPRSGDLSVYWYQQSLDQGLQFLIQYYNGEERAKGNILERFSAQQFPDLHSELNLSSLELGDSALYFCASSVADQETQYFGPGTRLLVL.

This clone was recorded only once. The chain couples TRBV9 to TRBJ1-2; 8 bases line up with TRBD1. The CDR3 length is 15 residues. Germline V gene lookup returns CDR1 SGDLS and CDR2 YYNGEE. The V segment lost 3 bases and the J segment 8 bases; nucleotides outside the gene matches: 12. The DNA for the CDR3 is TGTGCCAGCAGCGCGACAGGGGCCGGTCTGGTCGGCTACACCTTC. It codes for CASSATGAGLVGYTF.

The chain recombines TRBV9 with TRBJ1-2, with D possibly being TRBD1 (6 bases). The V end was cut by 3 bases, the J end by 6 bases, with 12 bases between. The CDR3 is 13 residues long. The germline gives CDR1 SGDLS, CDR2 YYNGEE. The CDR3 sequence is CASSEPNRDGYTF. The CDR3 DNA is TGTGCCAGCAGCGAACCGAACAGGGATGGCTACACCTTC.

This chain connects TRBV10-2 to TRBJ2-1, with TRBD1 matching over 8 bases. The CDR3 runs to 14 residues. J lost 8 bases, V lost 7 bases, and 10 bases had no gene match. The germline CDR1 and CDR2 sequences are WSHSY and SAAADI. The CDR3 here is CASTGQGAVYEQFF. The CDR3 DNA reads TGCGCCAGCACCGGGCAGGGGGCCGTCTATGAGCAGTTCTTC.

CDR3 sequence reads: CASSLVGGTDSYEQYF. DNA of the CDR3: TGTGCCAGCAGCTTAGTGGGCGGGACAGACTCCTACGAGCAGTACTTC. V is TRBV7-9 and J is TRBJ2-7; weak D call: TRBD1 (7 bases). CDR3 length: 16 residues. Germline values: CDR1 SEHNR, CDR2 FQNEAQ (reference sequence). V dropped 1 base and J dropped 0 bases, with 13 bases sitting between them.

CDR3 amino acids: CASSPRTSGVTSYEQYF. The CDR3 nucleotides read TGTGCCAGCAGCCCTCGGACTAGCGGGGTTACCTCCTACGAGCAGTACTTC. This rearrangement joins TRBV7-2 to TRBJ2-7, with 12 bases matching TRBD2. The CDR3 runs to 17 residues. Germline V lookup: CDR1 SGHTA, CDR2 FQGNSA. V lost 5 bases and J lost 0; bases outside the gene matches: 8.

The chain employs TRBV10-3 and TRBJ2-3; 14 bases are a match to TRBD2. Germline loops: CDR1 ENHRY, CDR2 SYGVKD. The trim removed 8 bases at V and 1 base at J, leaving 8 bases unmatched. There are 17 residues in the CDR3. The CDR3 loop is CAIAQTSGGAGTDTQYF. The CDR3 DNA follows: TGTGCCATCGCCCAGACTAGCGGGGGGGCGGGCACAGATACGCAGTATTTT.

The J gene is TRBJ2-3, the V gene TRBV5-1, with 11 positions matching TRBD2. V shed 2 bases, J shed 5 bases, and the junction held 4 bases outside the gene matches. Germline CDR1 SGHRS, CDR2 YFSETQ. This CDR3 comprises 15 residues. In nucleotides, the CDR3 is TGCGCCAGCAGCTTTAGCGGGGGGGCCCAAGATACGCAGTATTTT. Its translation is CASSFSGGAQDTQYF.

In nucleotides, the CDR3 is TGTGCCAGCAGCGTAGCCCCGGGGAGATATCAGCCCCAGCATTTT. Translating it yields CASSVAPGRYQPQHF. This chain connects TRBV9 to TRBJ1-5; no reliable D call. The V end lost 0 bases, the J end lost 5 bases, and 12 bases lay between the germline ends. The CDR3 is 15 amino acids. Germline CDR1 SGDLS, CDR2 YYNGEE.

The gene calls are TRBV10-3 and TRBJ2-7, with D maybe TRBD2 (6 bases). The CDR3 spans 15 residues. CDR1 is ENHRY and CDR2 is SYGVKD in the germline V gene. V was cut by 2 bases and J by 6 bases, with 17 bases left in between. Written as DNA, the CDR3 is TGTGCCATCAGTGAGCCCCACGGAGGGGACGGCGAGCAGTACTTC. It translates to CAISEPHGGDGEQYF.

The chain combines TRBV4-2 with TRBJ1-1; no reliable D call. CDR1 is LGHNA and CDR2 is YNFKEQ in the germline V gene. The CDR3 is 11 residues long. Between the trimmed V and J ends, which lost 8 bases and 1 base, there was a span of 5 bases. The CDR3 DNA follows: TGTGCCAGCCGGGGGAACACTGAAGCTTTCTTT. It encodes CASRGNTEAFF.

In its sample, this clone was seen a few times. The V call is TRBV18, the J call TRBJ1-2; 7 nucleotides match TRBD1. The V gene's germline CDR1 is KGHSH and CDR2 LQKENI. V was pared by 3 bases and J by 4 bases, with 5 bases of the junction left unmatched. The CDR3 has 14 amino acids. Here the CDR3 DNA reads TGTGCCAGCTCACCCAGACAGGGAACCTATGGCTACACCTTC. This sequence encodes CASSPRQGTYGYTF.